These T cell receptor beta chains were read from a single sample in a study of shared clonotypes between healthy human individuals. Generated by immunoSEQ multiplex PCR, the TCRdb table keeps only in-frame clones and is missing some. Of 760,000 or so clones in the sample, 96% are singletons; the top ten hold under 0.25%. Specimen: naive CD8+ T cells sorted from blood. Receptors originate from a young man in good health. CDR3s include the opening cysteine and the closing phenylalanine or tryptophan. D genes are given only for firm matches. Rows give clone size only sometimes, using once, few, many, or a class for an expanded clone.

d_call j_call clone_size v_call cdr3_nt cdr3_aa
TRBD1 TRBJ1-1 NA TRBV11-2 TGTGCCAGCAGCGCCCGGGACAGGGAGGTGACGCCTGAAGCTTTCTTT CASSARDREVTPEAFF
TRBD2 TRBJ2-3 NA TRBV9 TGTGCCAGCAGCGTAGTTGCTAGCGGGAGGTTTAGCACAGATACGCAGTATTTT CASSVVASGRFSTDTQYF
NA TRBJ1-1 NA TRBV30 TGTGCCTGGACCGTTTTTATGGGGGGCCACACTGAAGCTTTCTTT CAWTVFMGGHTEAFF
TRBD2 TRBJ2-2 NA TRBV27 TGTGCCAGCAGTTTTTCTAGCGGGAGACCGAACACCGGGGAGCTGTTTTTT CASSFSSGRPNTGELFF
NA TRBJ2-7 NA TRBV7-9 TGTGCCAGCAGCTTCGAGAGACGTTTTTTC CASSFERRFF
NA TRBJ2-7 few TRBV27 TGTGCCAGCAGTTTATCGGGCCCCTCCTACGAGCAGTACTTC CASSLSGPSYEQYF
TRBD1 TRBJ2-2 once TRBV15 TGTGCCACCAGCAGAGTGGGACAGGGGATGCTCGGGGAGCTGTTTTTT CATSRVGQGMLGELFF
NA TRBJ1-1 NA TRBV10-2 TGCGCCAGCAGTGACTCAAGGGGGAACACTGAAGCTTTCTTT CASSDSRGNTEAFF
NA TRBJ1-1 NA TRBV5-1 TGCGCCAGCAGCTTGAGTTGGTTGCCAGGGCAAATGAACACTGAAGCTTTCTTT CASSLSWLPGQMNTEAFF
TRBD2 TRBJ2-7 NA TRBV2 TGTGCCAGCAGTGAGTTACCGGGACTAGCGTATTTTTACGAGCAGTACTTC CASSELPGLAYFYEQYF
NA TRBJ1-1 NA TRBV27 TGTGCCAGCCGATCGAACACTGAAGCTTTCTTT CASRSNTEAFF
NA TRBJ2-4 NA TRBV4-3 TGCGCCAGCAGCCAAGATGGGGGGTCCAAAAACATTCAGTACTTC CASSQDGGSKNIQYF
NA TRBJ1-2 NA TRBV2 TGTGCCAGCAGAGACACGTTGATCTATGGCTACACCTTC CASRDTLIYGYTF
NA TRBJ2-7 NA TRBV28 TGTGCCAGCAGCGAGGCGGGCACCTACGAGCAGTACTTC CASSEAGTYEQYF
NA TRBJ2-7 NA TRBV19 TGTGCCAGTAGCCCGACAGTATCCTACGAGCAGTACTTC CASSPTVSYEQYF
NA TRBJ2-3 NA TRBV19 TGTGCCAGTAGTGGAAGCGGTGCTAGCACAGATACGCAGTATTTT CASSGSGASTDTQYF
NA TRBJ1-1 NA TRBV18 TGTGCCAGCTCATACGGAGGAAGTACTGAAGCTTTCTTT CASSYGGSTEAFF
NA TRBJ2-7 NA TRBV5-6 TGTGCCAGCAGTAGAACTTCCTCCTACGAGCAGTACTTC CASSRTSSYEQYF
NA TRBJ2-6 NA TRBV6-5 TGTGCCAGCAGTTACTATCCGGGTTCTGGGGCCAACGTCCTGACTTTC CASSYYPGSGANVLTF
NA TRBJ1-2 once TRBV6-4 TGTGCCAGCAGTGGGGGCGCAGATGGCTACACCTTC CASSGGADGYTF
NA TRBJ2-5 NA TRBV21-1 TGTGCCAGCAGCAAAAGAGGGGGACAGCACCAAGAGACCCAGTACTTC CASSKRGGQHQETQYF
NA TRBJ2-7 NA TRBV4-1 TGCGCCAGCAGCCACCTACAGGGATCCACCTACGAGCAGTACTTC CASSHLQGSTYEQYF
NA TRBJ1-2 NA TRBV5-5 TGTGCCAGCACCGGGACCGATAACTATGGCTACACCTTC CASTGTDNYGYTF
NA TRBJ1-1 NA TRBV28 TGTGCCAGCAGTCTATGGGGCCCCAACACTGAAGCTTTCTTT CASSLWGPNTEAFF
TRBD1 TRBJ2-5 NA TRBV9 TGTGCCAGCAGCGGATCCGGGACAGGGACGTACCAAGAGACCCAGTACTTC CASSGSGTGTYQETQYF
NA TRBJ2-1 once TRBV13 TGTGCCAGCAGCTTAGGGACTAGTTATGGTGAGCAGTTCTTC CASSLGTSYGEQFF
TRBD1 TRBJ2-7 NA TRBV29-1 TGCAGCGTCGCCACAGGGGGCCTCGAGCAGTACTTC CSVATGGLEQYF
TRBD2 TRBJ2-2 NA TRBV2 TGTGCCAGCAGTGAGTTGCGCCTAGCGGGAGTTGGTACCGGGGAGCTGTTTTTT CASSELRLAGVGTGELFF
NA TRBJ1-2 NA TRBV13 TGTGCCAGCAGTTTCCTAACCCAGGTAGACGGCTACACCTTC CASSFLTQVDGYTF